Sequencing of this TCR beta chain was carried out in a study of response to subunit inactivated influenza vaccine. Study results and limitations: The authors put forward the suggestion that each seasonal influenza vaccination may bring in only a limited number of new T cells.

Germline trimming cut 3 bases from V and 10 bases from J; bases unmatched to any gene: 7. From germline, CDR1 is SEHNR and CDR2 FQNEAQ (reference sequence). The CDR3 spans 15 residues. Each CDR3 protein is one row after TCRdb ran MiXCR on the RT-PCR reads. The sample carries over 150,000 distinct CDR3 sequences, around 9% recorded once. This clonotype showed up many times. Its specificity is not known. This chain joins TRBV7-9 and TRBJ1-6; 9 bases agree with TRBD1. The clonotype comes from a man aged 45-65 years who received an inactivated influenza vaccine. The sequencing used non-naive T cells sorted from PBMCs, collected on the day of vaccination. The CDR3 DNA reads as TGTGCCAGCAGCTTGCTGGGACAGGGAGGATCACCCCTCCACTTT. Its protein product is CASSLLGQGGSPLHF.